Listed here are 11 T cell receptor beta chains from one sample, sequenced in a study of regulatory T cells in long-lasting Graves disease (TCRdb year 2021). Per the publication, the time point label means: persistent/refractory GD, antithyroid drugs over 5 years with positive TRAb. RNA was extracted from PBMCs in TRIzol for both TCR sequencing and RNA sequencing. Libraries were prepared through multiplex PCR. TCRdb lists the instrument as Illumina HiSeq 4000. CDR3 regions were amplified by Arm-PCR with iRepertoire HTBI primers to construct TCR beta libraries. TCRdb reanalyzed the raw reads on its own, using fastp at Q25 for trimming and MiXCR for clone calling, and kept in-frame beta chains. When rows share a CDR3 protein, they turn into one entry using the most common DNA and genes. Across this sample there are fewer than 550,000 distinct CDR3 sequences, with 20% to 25% seen only once. Roughly 7% of the sample is in the top ten clones.

The material sequenced was peripheral blood mononuclear cells (PBMCs), taken when the disease was refractory, from a patient treated with antithyroid drugs. These receptor sequences come from a female donor with Graves disease.

This clonotype has more than one count but fewer than ten. V usage is TRBV19 and J usage is TRBJ1-2, with TRBD1 matching over 12 bases. The V and J ends lost 3 bases and 8 bases, in that order; junction bases with no gene match: 7. Germline assignment: CDR1 LNHDA and CDR2 SQIVND (reference sequence). There are 15 residues in the CDR3. CDR3 coding DNA: TGTGCCAGTAGTATTCCGGGACAGGGGGCCGAGGGCTACACCTTC. Its translation is CASSIPGQGAEGYTF.

This chain connects TRBV7-2 to TRBJ2-7, with 12 positions matching TRBD2. Germline assignment: CDR1 SGHTA and CDR2 FQGNSA. V lost 3 bases and J lost 2; bases outside the gene matches: 2. The CDR3 loop spans 15 amino acids. CDR3 bases: TGTGCCAGCAGCTTCTCTAGCGGGAGGGCCTACGAGCAGTACTTC. This encodes CASSFSSGRAYEQYF. The whole variable domain, filled in from reference TRBV7-2 and TRBJ2-7, reads GAGVSQSPSNKVTEKGKDVELRCDPISGHTALYWYRQSLGQGLEFLIYFQGNSAPDKSGLPSDRFSAERTGGSVSTLTIQRTQQEDSAVYLCASSFSSGRAYEQYFGPGTRLTVT.

In its sample, this clonotype was seen many times. The DNA for the CDR3 is TGTGCCAGCAGTGAAGCGTGGACAGTAGAATCCTACGAGCAGTACTTC. Translated: CASSEAWTVESYEQYF. The genes are TRBV6-1 and TRBJ2-7, with D possibly matching TRBD1 (6 bases). Trimming pared 0 bases from V and 1 base from J, leaving 13 bases between. The CDR3 loop spans 16 amino acids. The germline V gene has CDR1 MNHNS and CDR2 SASEGT.

This clonotype was recorded at least ten times. The chain has TRBV28 and TRBJ1-5; D perhaps matches TRBD1 (5 bases). From germline, CDR1 is MDHEN and CDR2 SYDVKM. The CDR3 is made up of 13 amino acids. V shed 7 bases and J shed 7 bases, with 14 bases lying between them. The CDR3, as DNA: TGTGCCAGCAAGGTCCCGGGGGGACAGCCCCAGCATTTT. This gives the protein CASKVPGGQPQHF.

This clonotype was counted many times. The rearrangement links TRBV7-2 to TRBJ1-2; D remains unclear. V was shortened by 3 bases and J by 0 bases, with 14 bases between the two germline ends. The CDR3 is 16 residues long. Germline V gives CDR1 SGHTA, CDR2 FQGNSA. For the CDR3, the DNA is TGTGCCAGCAGCTTGAATCCGGCAGCTCCTAACTATGGCTACACCTTC. Amino acid sequence: CASSLNPAAPNYGYTF.

This clonotype was seen more than once but under ten times. The chain recombines TRBV12-3 or TRBV12-4 with TRBJ2-3; 8 bases are shared with TRBD1. The CDR3 extends over 14 amino acids. V shed 2 bases and J 5 bases; nucleotides not matched to a gene: 3. The DNA for the CDR3 is TGTGCCAGCAGTTTATCAGGGGGCCTAGATACGCAGTATTTT. It codes for CASSLSGGLDTQYF.

At least ten counts were recorded for this clonotype. The chain combines TRBV30 with TRBJ2-4; TRBD1 is a possible D gene (5 bases). This CDR3 has 12 residues. Germline assignment: CDR1 GTSNPN and CDR2 SVGIG (reference sequence). Trimming took 8 bases from V and 0 from J, leaving 8 bases between them. CDR3 nucleotides: TGTGCCGTGGGGCTAGCCAAAAACATTCAGTACTTC. Its translation: CAVGLAKNIQYF. The whole variable domain, filled in from reference TRBV30 and TRBJ2-4, reads SQTIHQWPATLVQPVGSPLSLECTVEGTSNPNLYWYRQAAGRGLQLLFYSVGIGQISSEVPQNLSASRPQDRQFILSSKKLLLSDSGFYLCAVGLAKNIQYFGAGTRLSVL.

This clonotype was found a few times. The CDR3, as DNA: TGTGCCAGCAGCCCCGGTGAGGCCCGCACAGATACGCAGTATTTT. Its protein is CASSPGEARTDTQYF. The chain carries TRBV7-2 and TRBJ2-3, with unresolved D. Trimming cost V 5 bases and J 1 base, with 13 bases left between them. In germline, CDR1 is SGHTA, CDR2 FQGNSA. The CDR3 spans 15 residues.

This chain joins TRBV7-2 and TRBJ2-1; D assignment may be TRBD1 or TRBD2 (7 bases each). The CDR3 is made up of 13 amino acids. The germline V gene has CDR1 SGHTA and CDR2 FQGNSA. Trimming removed 3 bases from V and 8 bases from J, with 11 bases in between. CDR3 nucleotides: TGTGCCAGCAGCTTCCCAGGGGGGGATGAGCAGTTCTTC. Translation gives CASSFPGGDEQFF.

The rearrangement links TRBV9 to TRBJ1-1; 8 bases are a match to TRBD1. Germline assignment: CDR1 SGDLS and CDR2 YYNGEE. CDR3 length equals 15 residues. V trimming: 0 bases; J trimming: 1 base; junction bases outside the gene matches: 2. The CDR3 loop reads CASSVGGQANTEAFF. Here the CDR3 DNA reads TGTGCCAGCAGCGTAGGGGGACAGGCGAACACTGAAGCTTTCTTT.

There are many counts of this clonotype. V and J are TRBV12-3 or TRBV12-4 and TRBJ1-2, with D possibly matching TRBD1 (5 bases). The CDR3 runs to 15 residues. Trimming shortened V by 5 bases and J by 4 bases, and 17 bases separated the two germline ends. Written as DNA, the CDR3 is TGTGCCAGCAGTGGGGGAACCCAACATTCCTATGGCTACACCTTC. This encodes CASSGGTQHSYGYTF.